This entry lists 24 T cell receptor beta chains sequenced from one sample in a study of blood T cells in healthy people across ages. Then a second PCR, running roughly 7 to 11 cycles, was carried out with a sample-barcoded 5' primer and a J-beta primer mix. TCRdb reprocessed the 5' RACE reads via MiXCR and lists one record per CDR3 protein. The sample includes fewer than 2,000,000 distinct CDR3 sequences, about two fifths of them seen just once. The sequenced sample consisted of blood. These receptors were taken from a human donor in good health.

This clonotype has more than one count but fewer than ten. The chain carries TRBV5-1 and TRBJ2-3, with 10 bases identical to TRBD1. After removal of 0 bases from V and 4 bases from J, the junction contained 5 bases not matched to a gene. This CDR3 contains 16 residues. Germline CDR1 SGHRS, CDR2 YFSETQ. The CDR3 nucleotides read TGCGCCAGCAGCTTGGCCGGGGACAGGGGTTCAGATACGCAGTATTTT. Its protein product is CASSLAGDRGSDTQYF.

This CDR3 reads CAISDPSGGDTEAFF. Written as DNA, the CDR3 is TGTGCCATCAGTGATCCCAGTGGGGGGGACACTGAAGCTTTCTTT. The chain joins TRBV10-3 to TRBJ1-1, with D maybe TRBD1 (5 bases). V lost 3 bases and J 3 bases, leaving 14 bases between the germline ends. The CDR3 spans 15 residues. Looked up from germline, CDR1 is ENHRY and CDR2 is SYGVKD.

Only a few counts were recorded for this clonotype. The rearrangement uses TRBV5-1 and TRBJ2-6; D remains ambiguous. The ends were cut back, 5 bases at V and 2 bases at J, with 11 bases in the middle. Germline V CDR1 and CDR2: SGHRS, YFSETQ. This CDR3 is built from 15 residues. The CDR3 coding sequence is TGCGCCAGCAGATTAGCCCGCGCTGGGGCCAACGTCCTGACTTTC. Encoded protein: CASRLARAGANVLTF.

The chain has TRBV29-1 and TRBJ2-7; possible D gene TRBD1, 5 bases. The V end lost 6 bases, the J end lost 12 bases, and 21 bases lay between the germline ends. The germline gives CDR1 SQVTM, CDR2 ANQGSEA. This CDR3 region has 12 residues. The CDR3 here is CSVADGQETRYF. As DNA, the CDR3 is TGCAGCGTCGCGGACGGACAAGAGACCCGGTACTTC.

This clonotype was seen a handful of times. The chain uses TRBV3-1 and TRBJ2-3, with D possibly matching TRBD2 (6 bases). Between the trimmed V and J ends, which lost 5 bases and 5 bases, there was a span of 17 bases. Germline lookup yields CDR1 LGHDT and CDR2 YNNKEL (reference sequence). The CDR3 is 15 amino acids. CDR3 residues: CASSSGGGREDTQYF. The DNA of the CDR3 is TGTGCCAGCAGCTCGGGCGGAGGGCGGGAAGATACGCAGTATTTT.

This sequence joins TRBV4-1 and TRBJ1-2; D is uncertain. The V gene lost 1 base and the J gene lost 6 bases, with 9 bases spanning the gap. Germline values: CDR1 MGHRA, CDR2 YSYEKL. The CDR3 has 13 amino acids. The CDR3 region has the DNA TGCGCCAGCAGCCAAGTTCTTAATGATGGCTACACCTTC. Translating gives CASSQVLNDGYTF.

The CDR3 spells CSAMKGALNTEAFF. The CDR3 nucleotides are TGCAGTGCCATGAAGGGAGCGCTGAACACTGAAGCTTTCTTT. This chain joins TRBV20-1 and TRBJ1-1; D is unclear. The ends were cut back, 6 bases at V and 0 bases at J, with 14 bases in the middle. This CDR3 comprises 14 residues. Germline CDR1 reads DFQATT; CDR2 reads SNEGSKA (reference sequence).

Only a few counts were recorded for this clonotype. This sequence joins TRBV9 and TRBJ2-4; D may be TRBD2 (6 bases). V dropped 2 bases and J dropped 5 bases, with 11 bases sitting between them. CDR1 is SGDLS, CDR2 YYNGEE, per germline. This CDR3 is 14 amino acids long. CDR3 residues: CASSVGLAQNIQYF. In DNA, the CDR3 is TGTGCCAGCAGCGTGGGGCTAGCGCAAAACATTCAGTACTTC.

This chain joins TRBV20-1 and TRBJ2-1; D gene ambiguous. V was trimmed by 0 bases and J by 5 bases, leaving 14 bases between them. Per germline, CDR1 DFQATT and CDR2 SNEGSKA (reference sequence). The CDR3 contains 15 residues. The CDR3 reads CSARETLRRDNEQFF. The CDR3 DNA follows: TGCAGTGCTAGAGAAACTCTCCGAAGGGACAATGAGCAGTTCTTC.

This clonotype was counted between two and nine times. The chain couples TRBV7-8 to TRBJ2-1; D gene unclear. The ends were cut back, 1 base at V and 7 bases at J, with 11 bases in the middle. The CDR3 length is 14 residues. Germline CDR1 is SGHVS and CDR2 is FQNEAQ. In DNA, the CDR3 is TGTGCCAGCAGCTTAGGACGGATATGGAATGAGCAGTTCTTC. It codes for CASSLGRIWNEQFF.

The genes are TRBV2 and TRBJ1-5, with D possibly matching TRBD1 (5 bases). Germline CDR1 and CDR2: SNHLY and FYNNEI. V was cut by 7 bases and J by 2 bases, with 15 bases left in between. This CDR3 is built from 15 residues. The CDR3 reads CASNESRVRNQPQHF. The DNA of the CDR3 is TGTGCCAGCAATGAGAGCAGGGTACGCAATCAGCCCCAGCATTTT.

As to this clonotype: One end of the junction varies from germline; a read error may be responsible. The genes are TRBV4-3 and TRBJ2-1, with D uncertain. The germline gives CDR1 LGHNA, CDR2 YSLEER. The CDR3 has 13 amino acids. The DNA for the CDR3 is TGCGCCAGCAGCCCGAGCTCCTACGATGAGCAGTTCTTC. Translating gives CASSPSSYDEQFF.

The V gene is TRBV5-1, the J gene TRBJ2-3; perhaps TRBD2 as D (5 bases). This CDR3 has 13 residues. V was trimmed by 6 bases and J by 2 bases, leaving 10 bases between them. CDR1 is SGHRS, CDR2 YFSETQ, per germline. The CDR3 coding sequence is TGCGCCAGCACGAGGGTCCACACAGATACGCAGTATTTT. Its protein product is CASTRVHTDTQYF.

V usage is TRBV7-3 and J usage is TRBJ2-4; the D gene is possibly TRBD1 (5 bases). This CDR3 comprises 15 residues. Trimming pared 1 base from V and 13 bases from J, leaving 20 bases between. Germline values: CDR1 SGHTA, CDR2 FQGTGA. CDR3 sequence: CASSLSQGKDNEQYF. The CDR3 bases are TGTGCCAGCAGCTTAAGTCAGGGAAAGGACAATGAGCAGTACTTC.

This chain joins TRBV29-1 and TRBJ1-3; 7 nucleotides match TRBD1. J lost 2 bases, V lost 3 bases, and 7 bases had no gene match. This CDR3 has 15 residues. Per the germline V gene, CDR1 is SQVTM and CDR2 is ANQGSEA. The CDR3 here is CSVEPGTAAGNTIYF. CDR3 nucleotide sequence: TGCAGCGTTGAGCCCGGGACAGCGGCTGGAAACACCATATATTTT. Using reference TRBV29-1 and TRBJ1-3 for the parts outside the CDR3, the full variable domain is SAVISQKPSRDICQRGTSLTIQCQVDSQVTMMFWYRQQPGQSLTLIATANQGSEATYESGFVIDKFPISRPNLTFSTLTVSNMSPEDSSIYLCSVEPGTAAGNTIYFGEGSWLTVV.

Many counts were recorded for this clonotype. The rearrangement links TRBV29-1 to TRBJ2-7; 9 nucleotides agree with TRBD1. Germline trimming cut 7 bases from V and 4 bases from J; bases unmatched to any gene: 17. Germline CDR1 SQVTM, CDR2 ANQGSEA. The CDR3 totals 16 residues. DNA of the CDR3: TGCAGCGCCGCCAAAAGGGGGACAGGGATACGTTACGAGCAGTACTTC. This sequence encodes CSAAKRGTGIRYEQYF.

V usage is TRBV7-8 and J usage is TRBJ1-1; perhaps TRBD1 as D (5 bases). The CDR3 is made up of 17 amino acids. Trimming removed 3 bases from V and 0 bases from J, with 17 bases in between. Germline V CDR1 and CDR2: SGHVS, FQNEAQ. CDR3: CASSFFSGIPMNTEAFF. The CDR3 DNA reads TGTGCCAGCAGCTTCTTCTCAGGGATCCCCATGAACACTGAAGCTTTCTTT.

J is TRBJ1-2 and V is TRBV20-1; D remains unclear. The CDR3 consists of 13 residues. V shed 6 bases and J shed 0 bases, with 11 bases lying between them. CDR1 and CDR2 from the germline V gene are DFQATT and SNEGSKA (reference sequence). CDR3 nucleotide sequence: TGCAGTGCACTCACAGATGCTAACTATGGCTACACCTTC. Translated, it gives CSALTDANYGYTF.

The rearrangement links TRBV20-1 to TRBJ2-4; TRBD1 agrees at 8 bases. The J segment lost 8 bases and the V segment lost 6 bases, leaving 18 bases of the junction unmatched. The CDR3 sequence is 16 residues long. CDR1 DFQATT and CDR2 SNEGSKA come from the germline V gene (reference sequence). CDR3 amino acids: CSAHDRGSSRIDIQYF. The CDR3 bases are TGCAGTGCCCACGACAGGGGCTCCTCGAGGATAGACATTCAGTACTTC.

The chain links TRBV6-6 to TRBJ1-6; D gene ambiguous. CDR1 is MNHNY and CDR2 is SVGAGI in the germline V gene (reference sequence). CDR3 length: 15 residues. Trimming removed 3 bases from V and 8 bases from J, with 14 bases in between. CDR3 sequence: CASSYAESVDSPLHF. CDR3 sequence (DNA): TGTGCCAGCAGTTATGCGGAATCTGTTGATTCACCCCTCCACTTT.

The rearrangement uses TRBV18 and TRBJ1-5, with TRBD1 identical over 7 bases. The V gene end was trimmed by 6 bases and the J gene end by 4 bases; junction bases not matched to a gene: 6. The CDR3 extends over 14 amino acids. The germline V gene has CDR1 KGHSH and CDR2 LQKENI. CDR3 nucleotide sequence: TGTGCCAGCTCTCGACAGGGATATAATCAGCCCCAGCATTTT. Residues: CASSRQGYNQPQHF.

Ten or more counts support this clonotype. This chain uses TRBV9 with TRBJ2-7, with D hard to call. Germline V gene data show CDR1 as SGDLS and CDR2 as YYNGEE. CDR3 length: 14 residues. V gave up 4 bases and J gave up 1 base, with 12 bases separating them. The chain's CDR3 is CASSPGDSSYEQYF. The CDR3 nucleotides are TGTGCCAGCAGCCCAGGAGATTCTTCCTACGAGCAGTACTTC.

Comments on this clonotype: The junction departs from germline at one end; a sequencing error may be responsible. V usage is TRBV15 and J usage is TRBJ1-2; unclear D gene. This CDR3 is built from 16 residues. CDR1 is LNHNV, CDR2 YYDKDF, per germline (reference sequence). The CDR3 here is CATSRDKTTTNYGNTF. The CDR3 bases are TGTGCCACCAGCAGAGATAAAACAACCACTAACTATGGCAACACCTTC.

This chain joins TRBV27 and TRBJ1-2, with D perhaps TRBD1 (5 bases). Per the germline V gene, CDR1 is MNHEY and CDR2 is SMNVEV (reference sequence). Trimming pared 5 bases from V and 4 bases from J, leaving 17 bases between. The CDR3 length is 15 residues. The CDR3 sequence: CASSPIPAGIYGYTF. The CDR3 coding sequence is TGTGCCAGCAGTCCCATCCCCGCAGGGATCTATGGCTACACCTTC.